This T cell receptor (beta chain) appears in the sequencing data of a study of T cells after yellow fever vaccination. On the study more broadly: When fractions had low cell numbers, they were prepared with SMART-Seq v4 Ultra Low Input. Study observations and caveats: Researchers noted that a small share of clonotypes showed up in both CD4 and CD8 compartments.

UMIs were added to TCR cDNA along with a universal primer site when it was made by 5'RACE template switching. TCRdb ran MiXCR on the 5' RACE reads and lists one entry per CDR3 protein. The table shows roughly 63,000 distinct CDR3 sequences, with 6.5% to 8% occurring only once. V was clipped by 5 bases and J by 4 bases; unmatched bases: 8. Per the germline V gene, CDR1 is SGHDT and CDR2 is YYEEEE. This CDR3 has 15 residues. This clonotype was seen at least ten times. The antigen is unknown. The receptor comes from a man between 25 and 39 years old who received the YFV17D yellow fever vaccine. The J gene is TRBJ2-3, the V gene TRBV5-6; 9 nucleotides align to TRBD1. Sequenced material: CD8+ T cells sorted from PBMCs, taken 15 days after the yellow fever booster vaccination. The CDR3 region has the DNA TGTGCCAGCAGGGGAGGGACAGGGCCCTCAGATACGCAGTATTTT. Protein sequence: CASRGGTGPSDTQYF.